The 31 T cell receptor beta chains below were found in one sample sequenced in a study of PD-L1 blockade in urothelial cancer. Only in-frame clones appear in the TCRdb table, and some are missing; sequencing was by immunoSEQ multiplex PCR. Among approximately 38,000 clones listed, about four fifths were seen once. This material consisted of PBMCs, taken around atezolizumab (anti-PD-L1) treatment. All receptors come from a man in his sixties with urothelial cancer.

The table lists this clone with a count of one. The chain links TRBV28 to TRBJ2-7; tentative D call: TRBD2 (7 bases). The V end lost 5 bases, the J end lost 6 bases, and 14 bases lay between the germline ends. Per the germline V gene, CDR1 is MDHEN and CDR2 is SYDVKM. The CDR3 is made up of 13 amino acids. The CDR3 sequence: CASSLGGGPEQYF. DNA for the CDR3: TGTGCCAGCAGTCTTGGGGGGGGCCCCGAGCAGTACTTC.

The chain is built from TRBV18 and TRBJ2-5; 8 bases are a match to TRBD2. The J segment lost 0 bases and the V segment lost 4 bases, leaving 1 base of the junction unmatched. Per germline, CDR1 KGHSH and CDR2 LQKENI. CDR3 length equals 14 residues. CDR3 DNA sequence: TGTGCCAGCTCACTAGCGGGGTACCAAGAGACCCAGTACTTC. Amino acids: CASSLAGYQETQYF.

The chain uses TRBV7-8 and TRBJ1-5, with D perhaps TRBD1 (6 bases). The V gene lost 11 bases and the J gene lost 4 bases, with 15 bases spanning the gap. Germline V gives CDR1 SGHVS, CDR2 FQNEAQ. The CDR3 consists of 13 residues. The CDR3: CAVSSGANQPQHF. The CDR3 coding sequence is TGTGCCGTCAGCTCAGGGGCTAATCAGCCCCAGCATTTT.

This chain uses TRBV5-1 with TRBJ2-7, with 11 bases lining up with TRBD1. The CDR3 runs to 14 residues. V lost 4 bases and J lost 7; bases outside the gene matches: 7. CDR1 SGHRS and CDR2 YFSETQ come from the germline V gene. The CDR3 DNA is TGCGCCAGCAGCCCCGGACAGGGGGCAGGGGAGCAGTACTTC. Translation gives CASSPGQGAGEQYF.

This rearrangement joins TRBV7-8 to TRBJ1-1, with 8 bases aligning to TRBD1. V was pared by 1 base and J by 5 bases, with 15 bases of the junction left unmatched. CDR3 size: 18 residues. From germline, CDR1 is SGHVS and CDR2 FQNEAQ. The CDR3 DNA is TGTGCCAGCAGCTTAGGAGGGGCCCGACAGGGGTGGGTGACTGAAGCTTTCTTT. It specifies CASSLGGARQGWVTEAFF.

V gene TRBV5-1 combines with J gene TRBJ2-7; tentatively, D is TRBD1 (6 bases). The CDR3 is 12 amino acids. The V gene lost 4 bases and the J gene lost 5 bases, with 10 bases spanning the gap. The V gene's germline CDR1 is SGHRS and CDR2 YFSETQ. This chain's CDR3 is CASSGRGHEQYF. DNA of the CDR3: TGCGCCAGCAGCGGCAGGGGCCACGAGCAGTACTTC.

The rearrangement uses TRBV10-3 and TRBJ1-2; TRBD1 agrees at 10 bases. Per the germline V gene, CDR1 is ENHRY and CDR2 is SYGVKD. The CDR3 runs 14 residues. With V trimmed by 7 bases and J by 5 bases, 7 bases remained unmatched. The CDR3 region is CAIKGDRGGYGYTF. CDR3 DNA: TGTGCCATCAAAGGGGACAGGGGTGGGTATGGCTACACCTTC.

V and J are TRBV19 and TRBJ1-1, with TRBD1 as a possible D gene (5 bases). This CDR3 has 13 amino acids. Germline-derived CDR1 and CDR2 are LNHDA and SQIVND (reference sequence). V was trimmed by 8 bases and J by 2 bases, leaving 12 bases between them. Written as DNA, the CDR3 is TGTGCCAGTTTGGAGGGGATTAACACTGAAGCTTTCTTT. This codes for CASLEGINTEAFF.

J is TRBJ2-2 and V is TRBV7-9; TRBD1 matches at 8 bases. The CDR3 covers 16 residues. Looked up from germline, CDR1 is SEHNR and CDR2 is FQNEAQ (reference sequence). The V and J ends lost 3 bases and 5 bases, in that order; junction bases with no gene match: 8. CDR3 residues: CASSLGSGGWTGELFF. The CDR3 nucleotides read TGTGCCAGCAGCTTGGGGTCAGGGGGCTGGACCGGGGAGCTGTTTTTT.

This sequence joins TRBV19 and TRBJ1-2; a possible D gene is TRBD1 (5 bases). Between the trimmed V and J ends, which lost 3 bases and 8 bases, there was a span of 25 bases. This CDR3 region has 17 residues. Per the germline V gene, CDR1 is LNHDA and CDR2 is SQIVND (reference sequence). The CDR3 spells CASSIRSVSGGGDGYTF. CDR3 in DNA: TGTGCCAGTAGTATCAGATCTGTATCAGGTGGCGGGGACGGCTACACCTTC.

The chain is built from TRBV28 and TRBJ2-5; D ambiguous. Trimming took 2 bases from V and 5 from J, leaving 15 bases between them. CDR1 is MDHEN, CDR2 SYDVKM, per germline. CDR3 size: 15 residues. CDR3 protein: CASSLISAGAETQYF. In DNA, the CDR3 is TGTGCCAGCAGTTTAATATCCGCCGGTGCCGAGACCCAGTACTTC.

The V gene is TRBV5-1, the J gene TRBJ1-1; D ambiguous. The V and J ends lost 1 base and 0 bases respectively, with 13 bases between them. In germline, CDR1 is SGHRS, CDR2 YFSETQ. The CDR3 contains 16 residues. The CDR3 coding sequence is TGCGCCAGCAGCTTGTCTACAGCCTTGATGAACACTGAAGCTTTCTTT. Translated, it gives CASSLSTALMNTEAFF.

The V call is TRBV11-2, the J call TRBJ2-3; 7 bases align to TRBD1. V was clipped by 6 bases and J by 0 bases; unmatched bases: 3. CDR1 and CDR2 (germline): SGHAT, FQNNGV. CDR3 size: 14 residues. CDR3 nucleotides: TGTGCCAGCAGACGACAGGGAAGCACAGATACGCAGTATTTT. Residues: CASRRQGSTDTQYF.

The chain is built from TRBV30 and TRBJ2-2, with D perhaps matching TRBD1 (5 bases). Germline CDR1 and CDR2: GTSNPN and SVGIG (reference sequence). Trimming left V 4 bases short and J 4 bases short, with 16 bases between. The CDR3 loop spans 15 amino acids. The CDR3 DNA reads as TGTGCCTGGAAAGGAAGGCAGGGCATCACCGGGGAGCTGTTTTTT. Its protein product is CAWKGRQGITGELFF. The full variable domain, rest sourced from reference TRBV30 and TRBJ2-2, is SQTIHQWPATLVQPVGSPLSLECTVEGTSNPNLYWYRQAAGRGLQLLFYSVGIGQISSEVPQNLSASRPQDRQFILSSKKLLLSDSGFYLCAWKGRQGITGELFFGEGSRLTVL.

This clone was seen a handful of times. CDR3 protein: CASSPTTGVGTQYF. In nucleotides, the CDR3 is TGTGCCAGCAGCCCCACGACAGGGGTTGGGACCCAGTACTTC. The chain joins TRBV7-2 to TRBJ2-5; 8 bases line up with TRBD1. CDR3 size: 14 residues. CDR1 is SGHTA, CDR2 FQGNSA, per germline. V lost 5 bases and J lost 7; bases outside the gene matches: 9. The variable domain in full, with the rest retrieved from reference TRBV7-2 and TRBJ2-5, is GAGVSQSPSNKVTEKGKDVELRCDPISGHTALYWYRQSLGQGLEFLIYFQGNSAPDKSGLPSDRFSAERTGGSVSTLTIQRTQQEDSAVYLCASSPTTGVGTQYFGPGTRLLVL.

V gene TRBV6-6 combines with J gene TRBJ1-3, with D hard to call. There are 12 residues in the CDR3. Germline values: CDR1 MNHNY, CDR2 SVGAGI (reference sequence). V gave up 6 bases and J gave up 2 bases, with 5 bases separating them. CDR3 sequence (DNA): TGTGCCAGCAGCCCTACTGGAAACACCATATATTTT. This codes for CASSPTGNTIYF.

CDR3 nucleotides: TGTGCCAGCAGATTACAGGTCCCCGGGGAGCTGTTTTTT. Encoded protein: CASRLQVPGELFF. The rearrangement joins TRBV2 to TRBJ2-2; TRBD1 is a possible D gene (5 bases). The V end lost 6 bases, the J end lost 6 bases, and 11 bases lay between the germline ends. Germline V gives CDR1 SNHLY, CDR2 FYNNEI. The CDR3 has 13 amino acids.

The chain is built from TRBV7-2 and TRBJ2-7; 7 nucleotides agree with TRBD2. CDR1 and CDR2 from the germline V gene are SGHTA and FQGNSA. V shed 5 bases, J shed 2 bases, and the junction held 9 bases outside the gene matches. The CDR3 covers 15 residues. The CDR3 DNA reads TGTGCCAGCAGCGTGAGCGGGCGGGGGACCTACGAGCAGTACTTC. Translated, it gives CASSVSGRGTYEQYF.

V and J are TRBV7-9 and TRBJ2-7; D is unclear. Between the trimmed V and J ends, which lost 5 bases and 2 bases, there was a span of 7 bases. The CDR3 is 12 residues long. Germline V gene lookup returns CDR1 SEHNR and CDR2 FQNEAQ (reference sequence). CDR3 loop: CASSDMAYEQYF. DNA of the CDR3: TGTGCCAGCAGCGACATGGCCTACGAGCAGTACTTC.

The chain has TRBV4-3 and TRBJ1-3; 7 bases are shared with TRBD1. Germline V CDR1 and CDR2: LGHNA, YSLEER. The CDR3 totals 15 residues. Trimming at V came to 3 bases and at J to 2 bases, leaving 4 bases not matched to a gene. In DNA, the CDR3 is TGCGCCAGCAGCCAGGAGGGGGCTCCTGGAAACACCATATATTTT. Protein: CASSQEGAPGNTIYF.

This rearrangement joins TRBV27 to TRBJ2-5, with 8 nucleotides matching TRBD2. The J segment lost 4 bases and the V segment lost 6 bases, leaving 7 bases of the junction unmatched. The CDR3 extends over 14 amino acids. Germline-derived CDR1 and CDR2 are MNHEY and SMNVEV (reference sequence). The CDR3 DNA is TGTGCCAGCAGAGGTCTAGCGGGCGGAGAGACCCAGTACTTC. Translated: CASRGLAGGETQYF.

This chain connects TRBV7-9 to TRBJ2-5; D possibly corresponds to TRBD2 (5 bases). CDR1 is SEHNR and CDR2 is FQNEAQ in the germline V gene (reference sequence). The CDR3 runs to 14 residues. Between the trimmed V and J ends, which lost 1 base and 7 bases, there was a span of 13 bases. The CDR3 protein is CASSLGNPAGTQYF. In DNA form, the CDR3 reads TGTGCCAGCAGCTTAGGGAACCCGGCGGGGACCCAGTACTTC. Complete variable domain (other parts from reference TRBV7-9 and TRBJ2-5): DTGVSQNPRHKITKRGQNVTFRCDPISEHNRLYWYRQTLGQGPEFLTYFQNEAQLEKSRLLSDRFSAERPKGSFSTLEIQRTEQGDSAMYLCASSLGNPAGTQYFGPGTRLLVL.

The V call is TRBV6-5, the J call TRBJ1-1; D is unresolved. The CDR3 totals 14 residues. Trimming removed 0 bases at V and 4 bases at J, with 9 bases between. The germline V gene has CDR1 MNHEY and CDR2 SVGAGI. In nucleotides, the CDR3 is TGTGCCAGCAGTTACTCGCCGGTTGGCACTGAAGCTTTCTTT. It encodes CASSYSPVGTEAFF.

This clone has only a few counts. The J gene is TRBJ2-2, the V gene TRBV18, with D possibly matching TRBD1 (5 bases). CDR1 is KGHSH and CDR2 is LQKENI in the germline V gene. The V gene lost 6 bases and the J gene lost 6 bases, with 8 bases spanning the gap. CDR3 length: 12 amino acids. CDR3: CASSPGPGELFF. Here the CDR3 DNA reads TGTGCCAGCTCTCCAGGGCCCGGGGAGCTGTTTTTT. Full variable domain (remainder filled in from reference TRBV18 and TRBJ2-2): NAGVMQNPRHLVRRRGQEARLRCSPMKGHSHVYWYRQLPEEGLKFMVYLQKENIIDESGMPKERFSAEFPKEGPSILRIQQVVRGDSAAYFCASSPGPGELFFGEGSRLTVL.

V and J are TRBV28 and TRBJ1-2, with D unclear. CDR3 length equals 14 residues. The V gene's germline CDR1 is MDHEN and CDR2 SYDVKM. Trimming shortened V by 8 bases and J by 4 bases, and 17 bases separated the two germline ends. In DNA, the CDR3 is TGTGCCAGCCGCAAGGAGGACCTCGGCTATGGCTACACCTTC. It yields the protein CASRKEDLGYGYTF.

The V gene is TRBV7-9, the J gene TRBJ1-5; 7 nucleotides agree with TRBD1. The CDR3 is 16 amino acids. The germline gives CDR1 SEHNR, CDR2 FQNEAQ (reference sequence). After removal of 0 bases from V and 2 bases from J, the junction contained 4 bases not matched to a gene. CDR3: CASSLAQQGGNQPQHF. DNA of the CDR3: TGTGCCAGCAGCTTAGCGCAGCAGGGGGGCAATCAGCCCCAGCATTTT.

The chain links TRBV11-2 to TRBJ1-2, with D possibly being TRBD1 (6 bases). Germline V CDR1 and CDR2: SGHAT, FQNNGV. The CDR3 totals 15 residues. V gave up 4 bases and J gave up 4 bases, with 16 bases separating them. CDR3 protein: CASSSTMDSLYGYTF. CDR3 nucleotide sequence: TGTGCCAGCAGCTCGACCATGGACAGTCTCTATGGCTACACCTTC. The variable domain in full, with the rest retrieved from reference TRBV11-2 and TRBJ1-2, is EAGVAQSPRYKIIEKRQSVAFWCNPISGHATLYWYQQILGQGPKLLIQFQNNGVVDDSQLPKDRFSAERLKGVDSTLKIQPAKLEDSAVYLCASSSTMDSLYGYTFGSGTRLTVV.

This chain connects TRBV19 to TRBJ2-1; 12 bases match TRBD2. The V segment lost 1 base and the J segment 7 bases; nucleotides outside the gene matches: 2. There are 15 residues in the CDR3. Germline lookup yields CDR1 LNHDA and CDR2 SQIVND (reference sequence). The CDR3 bases are TGTGCCAGTAGTATAGCTACTAGCGGGGGGAATGAGCAGTTCTTC. Translated: CASSIATSGGNEQFF.

V and J are TRBV7-2 and TRBJ2-7, with a tentative D call TRBD2 (6 bases). This CDR3 comprises 13 residues. Trimming left V 5 bases short and J 6 bases short, with 14 bases between. Germline CDR1 is SGHTA and CDR2 is FQGNSA. In DNA form, the CDR3 reads TGTGCCAGCAGCCCCCAGGGAGGCTTCGAGCAGTACTTC. Translation: CASSPQGGFEQYF.

This rearrangement joins TRBV29-1 to TRBJ1-1, with a possible D match to TRBD1 (6 bases). Germline V gene data show CDR1 as SQVTM and CDR2 as ANQGSEA. This CDR3 is built from 14 residues. Trimming removed 7 bases from V and 5 bases from J, with 20 bases in between. Here the CDR3 reads CSADPPGVGTEAFF. CDR3 DNA sequence: TGCAGCGCTGACCCCCCAGGGGTAGGGACTGAAGCTTTCTTT.

This chain links TRBV18 with TRBJ2-7; 7 nucleotides agree with TRBD1. This CDR3 is built from 14 residues. After removal of 2 bases from V and 3 bases from J, the junction contained 4 bases not matched to a gene. CDR1 is KGHSH and CDR2 is LQKENI in the germline V gene. In DNA, the CDR3 is TGTGCCAGCTCACCATCGGGACAGATCTACGAGCAGTACTTC. It is translated as CASSPSGQIYEQYF.